The 30 T cell receptor beta chains in this list originate from one sample, sequenced in a study of T cell responses to AZD1222 COVID-19 vaccine. Generated by immunoSEQ multiplex PCR, the TCRdb table keeps only in-frame clones and is missing some. The repertoire holds 90,000 to 120,000 clones, with about nine tenths as singletons. The starting material was peripheral blood, obtained 28 days after the second AZD1222 dose. The receptor set was obtained from an adult who received the AZD1222 COVID-19 vaccine.

The V gene is TRBV9, the J gene TRBJ2-6; no clear D gene. The CDR3 length is 14 residues. Trimming pared 7 bases from V and 0 bases from J, leaving 8 bases between. From germline, CDR1 is SGDLS and CDR2 YYNGEE. The CDR3 sequence is CASEKDSGANVLTF. The CDR3 DNA reads TGTGCCAGCGAAAAGGACTCTGGGGCCAACGTCCTGACTTTC.

V and J are TRBV5-6 and TRBJ1-1, with 7 positions matching TRBD1. In germline, CDR1 is SGHDT, CDR2 YYEEEE. The CDR3 loop spans 14 amino acids. V was pared by 3 bases and J by 1 base, with 3 bases of the junction left unmatched. The CDR3 loop is CASSWGQRNTEAFF. The CDR3 nucleotides read TGTGCCAGCAGCTGGGGACAGCGGAACACTGAAGCTTTCTTT. The full variable domain, rest sourced from reference TRBV5-6 and TRBJ1-1, is DAGVTQSPTHLIKTRGQQVTLRCSPKSGHDTVSWYQQALGQGPQFIFQYYEEEERQRGNFPDRFSGHQFPNYSSELNVNALLLGDSALYLCASSWGQRNTEAFFGQGTRLTVV.

This chain uses TRBV10-3 with TRBJ2-7, with D unresolved. The germline V and J ends were trimmed by 2 bases and 4 bases, with 9 bases remaining between them. In germline, CDR1 is ENHRY, CDR2 SYGVKD. The CDR3 has 13 residues. CDR3 sequence: CAISEGAWYEQYF. CDR3 in DNA: TGTGCCATCAGTGAGGGAGCCTGGTACGAGCAGTACTTC.

The V gene is TRBV19, the J gene TRBJ1-2; D is ambiguous. CDR3 length equals 15 residues. Trimming stripped 7 bases from V and 0 bases from J, with 15 bases between. The germline CDR1 and CDR2 sequences are LNHDA and SQIVND (reference sequence). In nucleotides, the CDR3 is TGTGCCAGTATTACCGCGGACGGAGCTAACTATGGCTACACCTTC. It specifies CASITADGANYGYTF.

V is TRBV2 and J is TRBJ1-2; no clear D. V lost 3 bases and J 4 bases, leaving 9 bases between the germline ends. The CDR3 is 13 amino acids. Germline CDR1 and CDR2: SNHLY and FYNNEI. CDR3 in amino acids: CASSEDGRYGYTF. The CDR3 coding sequence is TGTGCCAGCAGTGAGGACGGGCGCTATGGCTACACCTTC.

The J gene is TRBJ1-5, the V gene TRBV10-3; no firm D call. CDR3 size: 15 residues. The germline V and J ends were trimmed by 0 bases and 1 base, with 7 bases remaining between them. Germline lookup yields CDR1 ENHRY and CDR2 SYGVKD. CDR3 sequence (DNA): TGTGCCATCAGTGAGTCGACCACGAGCAATCAGCCCCAGCATTTT. It is translated as CAISESTTSNQPQHF.

The chain links TRBV5-5 to TRBJ2-7; possible D gene TRBD2, 6 bases. This CDR3 comprises 15 residues. Between the trimmed V and J ends, which lost 0 bases and 6 bases, there was a span of 16 bases. Per germline, CDR1 SGHKS and CDR2 YYEKEE (reference sequence). CDR3 region: CASSLETGGSGEQYF. The CDR3 nucleotides are TGTGCCAGCAGCTTGGAAACTGGGGGGTCGGGCGAGCAGTACTTC.

This rearrangement joins TRBV9 to TRBJ2-5; 11 positions match TRBD2. The trim removed 3 bases at V and 5 bases at J, leaving 6 bases unmatched. The CDR3 length is 15 residues. The germline gives CDR1 SGDLS, CDR2 YYNGEE. CDR3 bases: TGTGCCAGCAGCGATAGCGGGGGGGTCGATGAGACCCAGTACTTC. It is translated as CASSDSGGVDETQYF.

The chain has TRBV5-4 and TRBJ2-5; 9 nucleotides line up with TRBD2. This CDR3 is built from 16 residues. Germline V CDR1 and CDR2: SGHNT, YYREEE (reference sequence). J was trimmed by 1 base and V by 4 bases; bases with no gene match: 8. The CDR3: CASSLPLGLAQETQYF. In nucleotides, the CDR3 is TGTGCCAGCAGCCTCCCCCTGGGACTAGCCCAAGAGACCCAGTACTTC.

V usage is TRBV30 and J usage is TRBJ2-1, with TRBD2 matching over 11 bases. Germline lookup yields CDR1 GTSNPN and CDR2 SVGIG (reference sequence). CDR3 length equals 16 residues. Trimming removed 0 bases from V and 6 bases from J; junction bases left unmatched: 7. The CDR3 region has the DNA TGTGCCTGGAGTGTACGTGGGACTAGCGGTCTCAATGAGCAGTTCTTC. As protein: CAWSVRGTSGLNEQFF.

The rearrangement uses TRBV28 and TRBJ2-3, with TRBD2 identical over 9 bases. Germline assignment: CDR1 MDHEN and CDR2 SYDVKM. J gave up 2 bases and V 6 bases, and 18 bases lay outside the gene matches. This CDR3 has 19 amino acids. CDR3 sequence reads: CASSSALAGAPLATDTQYF. CDR3 coding DNA: TGTGCCAGCAGCTCAGCGTTAGCGGGAGCCCCACTAGCCACAGATACGCAGTATTTT.

The chain combines TRBV6-1 with TRBJ1-6; D is undetermined. Germline CDR1 reads MNHNS; CDR2 reads SASEGT. The CDR3 consists of 14 residues. V was pared by 2 bases and J by 8 bases, with 10 bases between. In nucleotides, the CDR3 is TGTGCCAGCAGTGAAAACCTTCGGGATTCACCCCTCCACTTT. Translating gives CASSENLRDSPLHF.

The chain joins TRBV14 to TRBJ2-7; TRBD1 is a possible D gene (5 bases). The CDR3 is 13 amino acids. The germline gives CDR1 SGHDN, CDR2 FVKESK. The V and J ends lost 1 base and 6 bases respectively, with 10 bases between them. CDR3 residues: CASSQGRVGEQYF. As DNA, the CDR3 is TGTGCCAGCAGCCAAGGCAGGGTCGGCGAGCAGTACTTC.

This clone appeared once. J is TRBJ2-3 and V is TRBV3-1 (or the pseudogene TRBV3-2), with D maybe TRBD2 (5 bases). The ends were cut back, 7 bases at V and 4 bases at J, with 12 bases in the middle. Germline V gene lookup returns CDR1 LGHDT and CDR2 YNNKEL (reference sequence). The length of the CDR3 is 13 residues. The CDR3 loop is CASNYGVADTQYF. The DNA for the CDR3 is TGTGCCAGCAACTACGGGGTCGCAGATACGCAGTATTTT.

The V call is TRBV20-1, the J call TRBJ1-5; 7 bases align to TRBD1. With V trimmed by 3 bases and J by 1 base, 3 bases remained unmatched. CDR1 and CDR2 from the germline V gene are DFQATT and SNEGSKA (reference sequence). This CDR3 has 14 residues. The CDR3 sequence is CSASRQGSNQPQHF. The CDR3 nucleotides read TGCAGTGCTAGTCGACAGGGAAGCAATCAGCCCCAGCATTTT.

J is TRBJ1-5 and V is TRBV12-5; D unresolved. CDR3 size: 12 residues. Germline V gene data show CDR1 as LGHNT and CDR2 as FRNRAP. V was trimmed by 3 bases and J by 6 bases, leaving 6 bases between them. The CDR3 reads CASGFGGQPQHF. CDR3 sequence (DNA): TGTGCTAGTGGTTTCGGAGGTCAGCCCCAGCATTTT.

V and J are TRBV6-5 and TRBJ1-5; D remains ambiguous. The CDR3 length is 13 residues. V lost 2 bases and J lost 5, with 7 bases in between. Germline CDR1 MNHEY, CDR2 SVGAGI. The CDR3 reads CASSYAYDQPQHF. The CDR3 DNA follows: TGTGCCAGCAGTTACGCTTACGATCAGCCCCAGCATTTT.

The chain combines TRBV7-3 with TRBJ2-2; D uncertain. This CDR3 contains 14 residues. V lost 1 base to trimming and J lost 3 bases, with 6 bases between them. Germline V gene lookup returns CDR1 SGHTA and CDR2 FQGTGA. CDR3 loop: CASSLKQYTGELFF. CDR3 DNA sequence: TGTGCCAGCAGCTTAAAACAGTACACCGGGGAGCTGTTTTTT.

The J gene is TRBJ1-5, the V gene TRBV3-1 (or the pseudogene TRBV3-2); the D is unclear. Trimming removed 0 bases from V and 6 bases from J, with 6 bases in between. CDR1 and CDR2 (germline): LGHDT, YNNKEL (reference sequence). This CDR3 is 13 amino acids long. For the CDR3, the DNA is TGTGCCAGCAGCCAAGATCTTAGTCAGCCCCAGCATTTT. This codes for CASSQDLSQPQHF.

The chain joins TRBV5-8 to TRBJ1-5; D gene uncertain. CDR1 is SGHTS, CDR2 YDEGEE, per germline. The CDR3 spans 14 residues. The ends were cut back, 0 bases at V and 3 bases at J, with 7 bases in the middle. Written as DNA, the CDR3 is TGTGCCAGCAGCTTGGTTCCGTCCAATCAGCCCCAGCATTTT. This encodes CASSLVPSNQPQHF. Full variable domain (rest looked up from reference TRBV5-8 and TRBJ1-5): EAGVTQSPTHLIKTRGQQATLRCSPISGHTSVYWYQQALGLGLQFLLWYDEGEERNRGNFPPRFSGRQFPNYSSELNVNALELEDSALYLCASSLVPSNQPQHFGDGTRLSIL.

The CDR3 protein is CASSRSGTDTYEQYF. The CDR3 DNA sequence: TGCGCCAGCAGCCGAAGCGGGACGGATACCTACGAGCAGTACTTC. The rearrangement joins TRBV4-3 to TRBJ2-7; TRBD2 matches at 7 bases. Unmatched junction bases numbered 8, after V lost 4 bases and J lost 2 bases. The length of the CDR3 is 15 residues. The germline CDR1 and CDR2 sequences are LGHNA and YSLEER.

The chain couples TRBV2 to TRBJ1-1, with 8 bases fitting TRBD1. The CDR3 has 15 residues. Germline V gene lookup returns CDR1 SNHLY and CDR2 FYNNEI. V gave up 7 bases and J gave up 10 bases; unmatched junction bases: 17. The CDR3 here is CASIHSGQAPRGAFF. CDR3 in DNA: TGTGCCAGCATTCACTCGGGACAGGCCCCCCGAGGAGCTTTCTTT.

This sequence joins TRBV24-1 and TRBJ2-1, with D perhaps TRBD1 or TRBD2 (5 bases each). Trimming left V 4 bases short and J 7 bases short, with 22 bases between. The CDR3 is 17 amino acids. Germline V gene lookup returns CDR1 KGHDR and CDR2 SFDVKD. DNA of the CDR3: TGTGCCACCAGTGAGTCATCCGGGACCCACTTCGGGAATGAGCAGTTCTTC. It specifies CATSESSGTHFGNEQFF.

The chain couples TRBV11-1 to TRBJ1-1, with D possibly being TRBD1 (6 bases). The CDR3 sequence is 15 residues long. Germline V gene lookup returns CDR1 SGHAT and CDR2 FQDESV (reference sequence). Trimming pared 5 bases from V and 1 base from J, leaving 14 bases between. The CDR3 sequence: CASSERDITNTEAFF. In DNA, the CDR3 is TGTGCCAGCAGCGAGAGGGACATAACGAACACTGAAGCTTTCTTT. Drawing the rest from reference TRBV11-1 and TRBJ1-1, the complete variable domain is EAEVAQSPRYKITEKSQAVAFWCDPISGHATLYWYRQILGQGPELLVQFQDESVVDDSQLPKDRFSAERLKGVDSTLKIQPAELGDSAMYLCASSERDITNTEAFFGQGTRLTVV.

This clone has a single count. The chain carries TRBV12-2 and TRBJ2-7; TRBD2, as called in the table, went unchecked against the DNA. TRBV12-2 is labeled a pseudogene. This CDR3 region has 17 residues. The CDR3 protein is CASRLAPGLAGRYEQYF. CDR3 coding DNA: TGTGCAAGTCGCTTAGCTCCCGGACTAGCGGGGAGGTACGAGCAGTACTTC.

This clone has just one count. The chain employs TRBV9 and TRBJ2-3; no clear D. CDR3 length: 12 amino acids. V was pared by 1 base and J by 2 bases, with 2 bases between. Germline CDR1 reads SGDLS; CDR2 reads YYNGEE. The CDR3 spells CASSVYTDTQYF. The CDR3 DNA reads TGTGCCAGCAGCGTATACACAGATACGCAGTATTTT. The whole variable domain, remainder taken from reference TRBV9 and TRBJ2-3, is DSGVTQTPKHLITATGQRVTLRCSPRSGDLSVYWYQQSLDQGLQFLIQYYNGEERAKGNILERFSAQQFPDLHSELNLSSLELGDSALYFCASSVYTDTQYFGPGTRLTVL.

V gene TRBV25-1 combines with J gene TRBJ2-7, with 7 bases fitting TRBD1. The length of the CDR3 is 16 residues. Germline CDR1 and CDR2: MGHDK and SYGVNS. With 4 bases clipped from V and 0 bases from J, the junction kept 9 bases outside the gene matches. The CDR3 protein is CASSAMGQTLSYEQYF. For the CDR3, the DNA is TGTGCCAGCAGTGCCATGGGACAGACCCTCTCCTACGAGCAGTACTTC.

This chain connects TRBV28 to TRBJ2-7; weak D call: TRBD1 (7 bases). Germline V gene sequence: CDR1 MDHEN, CDR2 SYDVKM. The CDR3 has 14 amino acids. Deletions cut 2 bases from V and 4 bases from J, with 12 bases between. The CDR3, as DNA: TGTGCCAGCAGTTTAGTGTCAGGGGGGTACGAGCAGTACTTC. It encodes CASSLVSGGYEQYF.

The gene calls are TRBV7-2 and TRBJ1-1; D uncertain. Germline V gene data show CDR1 as SGHTA and CDR2 as FQGNSA. This CDR3 is 16 amino acids long. V was shortened by 0 bases and J by 6 bases, with 17 bases between the two germline ends. The CDR3, as DNA: TGTGCCAGCAGCTTAGCGGTTTTCCATACCAGCGCTGAAGCTTTCTTT. Protein product: CASSLAVFHTSAEAFF.

This clone came up once. This chain uses TRBV3-1 (or the pseudogene TRBV3-2) with TRBJ1-3, with D tentatively TRBD1 (5 bases). The germline V gene encodes CDR1 LGHDT and CDR2 YNNKEL (reference sequence). Trimming took 1 base from V and 0 from J, leaving 10 bases between them. The CDR3 runs to 16 residues. CDR3 nucleotide sequence: TGTGCCAGCAGCCAAGCCGGCAGGGCCTCTGGAAACACCATATATTTT. The encoded protein is CASSQAGRASGNTIYF.